The 18 T cell receptor beta chains listed next were all sequenced from one sample in a study of T cell repertoires in cytomegalovirus infection. Their cognate antigens are unknown. TCRdb passed the reads through MiXCR, listing each CDR3 protein once. The sample shows approximately 730,000 distinct CDR3 sequences, about 27% of them seen only once. The sequencing here drew on cultured CD8+ T cells from PBMCs, taken from culture after CMV antigen stimulation. Receptors were obtained from a human donor in good health (CMV status not recorded). Some clones in this sample may be carry-over from other donors' samples.

This rearrangement joins TRBV5-6 to TRBJ2-1; possible D gene TRBD2, 6 bases. V lost 0 bases to trimming and J lost 6 bases, with 10 bases between them. This CDR3 comprises 14 residues. Germline V gives CDR1 SGHDT, CDR2 YYEEEE. Written as DNA, the CDR3 is TGTGCCAGCAGCTTGGCGGAGGGCATCAATGAGCAGTTCTTC. Translation gives CASSLAEGINEQFF.

The V gene is TRBV27, the J gene TRBJ1-5; D may be TRBD1 (5 bases). Trimming removed 5 bases from V and 8 bases from J, with 13 bases in between. From germline, CDR1 is MNHEY and CDR2 SMNVEV (reference sequence). This CDR3 has 13 amino acids. Written as DNA, the CDR3 is TGTGCCAGCAGTCCCCGAGGGGACGAGCCCCAGCATTTT. Its translation is CASSPRGDEPQHF.

The chain is built from TRBV7-6 and TRBJ1-1; 8 bases agree with TRBD1. V trimming: 0 bases; J trimming: 8 bases; junction bases outside the gene matches: 5. This CDR3 contains 14 residues. Germline V gene data show CDR1 as SGHVS and CDR2 as FNYEAQ. The CDR3 spells CASSLARGRFEAFF. For the CDR3, the DNA is TGTGCCAGCAGCTTAGCCAGGGGGCGTTTCGAAGCTTTCTTT.

Written as DNA, the CDR3 is TGTGCCAGCAGTGATCCCAGGGAGGGACGGAGCAATCAGCCCCAGCATTTT. Its translation is CASSDPREGRSNQPQHF. The V gene is TRBV2, the J gene TRBJ1-5, with D maybe TRBD1 (5 bases). Germline V gene sequence: CDR1 SNHLY, CDR2 FYNNEI. The CDR3 consists of 17 residues. V was pared by 3 bases and J by 1 base, with 16 bases between. Looking up the rest from reference TRBV2 and TRBJ1-5 gives the full variable domain: EPEVTQTPSHQVTQMGQEVILRCVPISNHLYFYWYRQILGQKVEFLVSFYNNEISEKSEIFDDQFSVERPDGSNFTLKIRSTKLEDSAMYFCASSDPREGRSNQPQHFGDGTRLSIL.

The chain recombines TRBV10-3 with TRBJ1-3; D perhaps matches TRBD1 (5 bases). CDR1 and CDR2 from the germline V gene are ENHRY and SYGVKD. Trimming took 7 bases from V and 1 from J, leaving 20 bases between them. CDR3 length equals 17 residues. The CDR3 region has the DNA TGTGCCATCAAAATCTATGACAGCGATAAATCTGGAAACACCATATATTTT. This encodes CAIKIYDSDKSGNTIYF.

This chain connects TRBV27 to TRBJ1-4, with D possibly being TRBD1 (5 bases). This CDR3 spans 12 amino acids. Trimming took 11 bases from V and 5 from J, leaving 12 bases between them. Germline CDR1 MNHEY, CDR2 SMNVEV (reference sequence). The CDR3 reads CASRTRNEKLFF. DNA of the CDR3: TGTGCCTCTCGGACACGGAATGAAAAACTGTTTTTT.

In nucleotides, the CDR3 is TGTGCCAGTAGTACCGGGCCCCTCGGGGGGACTGGATCAGATACGCAGTATTTT. It yields the protein CASSTGPLGGTGSDTQYF. The chain couples TRBV19 to TRBJ2-3; 7 positions agree with TRBD2. V was clipped by 4 bases and J by 4 bases; unmatched bases: 17. The CDR3 contains 18 residues. Germline CDR1 is LNHDA and CDR2 is SQIVND (reference sequence).

This clonotype was counted only a few times. The chain recombines TRBV6-6 with TRBJ2-1, with D perhaps matching TRBD2 (6 bases). Germline loops: CDR1 MNHNY, CDR2 SVGAGI (reference sequence). V lost 0 bases to trimming and J lost 5 bases, with 20 bases between them. This CDR3 spans 18 amino acids. For the CDR3, the DNA is TGTGCCAGCAGTTACTCCGATCCTTTTCCCGGGAGCAACAATGAGCAGTTCTTC. Its protein product is CASSYSDPFPGSNNEQFF.

The CDR3 DNA reads as TGTGCCAGCAGCCCGATGGTCCACAATGAGCAGTTCTTC. This encodes CASSPMVHNEQFF. The V gene is TRBV7-2, the J gene TRBJ2-1; the D is unclear. V shed 5 bases and J shed 5 bases, with 10 bases lying between them. Looked up from germline, CDR1 is SGHTA and CDR2 is FQGNSA. The CDR3 is 13 amino acids.

The table lists this clonotype with many counts. The J gene is TRBJ2-2, the V gene TRBV7-2; TRBD1 agrees at 8 bases. Germline V gives CDR1 SGHTA, CDR2 FQGNSA. V trimming: 1 base; J trimming: 2 bases; junction bases outside the gene matches: 3. This CDR3 comprises 16 residues. The CDR3 region has the DNA TGTGCCAGCAGCTTAGGAGCAGGGGGCAACACCGGGGAGCTGTTTTTT. Its translation is CASSLGAGGNTGELFF.

The rearrangement links TRBV6-8 to TRBJ2-3, with TRBD2 matching 12 bases. CDR1 is MNHGY, CDR2 SAAAGT, per germline. With V trimmed by 3 bases and J by 7 bases, 5 bases remained unmatched. This CDR3 region has 15 residues. The CDR3 coding sequence is TGTGCCAGCAGTTATCTAGCGGGGGGGCCTTATACGCAGTATTTT. Residues: CASSYLAGGPYTQYF.

The rearrangement joins TRBV12-3 or TRBV12-4 to TRBJ1-4, with D possibly being TRBD1 (5 bases). CDR3 size: 15 residues. Trimming took off 4 bases at V and 4 bases at J, with 13 bases between the two ends. CDR3: CASSSPRDYNEKLFF. In DNA, the CDR3 is TGTGCCAGCAGTTCACCCAGGGACTATAATGAAAAACTGTTTTTT.

This chain links TRBV24-1 with TRBJ2-3; a weak D match, TRBD2 (5 bases). This CDR3 region has 18 residues. The germline gives CDR1 KGHDR, CDR2 SFDVKD. The V and J ends lost 0 bases and 3 bases respectively, with 18 bases between them. The CDR3 loop is CATSDLHGDGVVTDTQYF. As DNA, the CDR3 is TGTGCCACCAGTGATTTGCACGGCGACGGGGTTGTTACAGATACGCAGTATTTT.

This clonotype showed up just a few times. The chain is built from TRBV2 and TRBJ1-1; possible D gene TRBD1, 6 bases. From germline, CDR1 is SNHLY and CDR2 FYNNEI. V dropped 6 bases and J dropped 1 base, with 18 bases sitting between them. This CDR3 contains 16 residues. The CDR3 spells CASSVYPDRTNTEAFF. The CDR3 DNA is TGTGCCAGCAGCGTATATCCTGACAGGACGAACACTGAAGCTTTCTTT.

This rearrangement joins TRBV5-5 to TRBJ2-5, with 7 bases lining up with TRBD1. Per germline, CDR1 SGHKS and CDR2 YYEKEE (reference sequence). This CDR3 spans 16 amino acids. J gave up 2 bases and V 0 bases, and 7 bases lay outside the gene matches. The DNA for the CDR3 is TGTGCCAGCAGCTTGGGGGGACAGAACGAGCAAGAGACCCAGTACTTC. Translated, it gives CASSLGGQNEQETQYF. Full variable domain (remainder filled in from reference TRBV5-5 and TRBJ2-5): DAGVTQSPTHLIKTRGQQVTLRCSPISGHKSVSWYQQVLGQGPQFIFQYYEKEERGRGNFPDRFSARQFPNYSSELNVNALLLGDSALYLCASSLGGQNEQETQYFGPGTRLLVL.

This sequence joins TRBV19 and TRBJ2-1; unclear D gene. V was cut by 3 bases and J by 5 bases, with 14 bases left in between. The germline CDR1 and CDR2 sequences are LNHDA and SQIVND (reference sequence). The CDR3 is 15 amino acids. CDR3 nucleotides: TGTGCCAGTAGTATCCTTGGGTCGACACACAATGAGCAGTTCTTC. Its protein product is CASSILGSTHNEQFF.

The chain combines TRBV19 with TRBJ1-1; 7 bases match TRBD1. The CDR3 loop spans 12 amino acids. With V trimmed by 6 bases and J by 6 bases, 4 bases remained unmatched. Germline CDR1 and CDR2: LNHDA and SQIVND (reference sequence). The CDR3 protein is CASSHRGAEAFF. The CDR3 DNA reads as TGTGCCAGTAGCCACAGGGGCGCTGAAGCTTTCTTT.

This clonotype has only one observation. This chain uses TRBV27 with TRBJ1-5; the D gene is possibly TRBD1 (5 bases). The CDR3 covers 16 residues. Per germline, CDR1 MNHEY and CDR2 SMNVEV (reference sequence). V lost 4 bases, J lost 2 bases, and 15 bases lay in between. CDR3 nucleotide sequence: TGTGCCAGCAGTTCCGCCGTCGGGGGTCGCAATCAGCCCCAGCATTTT. Translating gives CASSSAVGGRNQPQHF.